This TCR beta chain was captured in a study of regulatory T cells in long-lasting Graves disease. Construction of the TCR beta libraries employed iRepertoire HTBI primers in conjunction with Arm-PCR of CDR3 regions. TCRdb fed the multiplex PCR reads into MiXCR, producing one record per CDR3 protein. The sample has around 460,000 distinct CDR3 sequences; approximately 15% are singletons. Trimming left V 4 bases short and J 2 bases short, with 15 bases between. Per the germline V gene, CDR1 is SNHLY and CDR2 is FYNNEI. The CDR3 runs to 16 residues. Time point defined: newly diagnosed GD, antithyroid drugs for less than 3 months. The TCR library was made from RNA extracted from PBMCs. This clonotype was detected only a few times. This sample also appeared in a second study, on T cells in Graves' hyperthyroidism and ophthalmopathy.

The origin of this receptor is a woman aged 45-60 years with Graves disease. The sample here was peripheral blood mononuclear cells (PBMCs), taken at new diagnosis, from a patient treated with antithyroid drugs. V gene TRBV2 combines with J gene TRBJ2-1; D is possibly TRBD2 (6 bases). The CDR3 region has the DNA TGTGCCAGCAGTGCTTACGGGAGTGGCGCCTACAATGAGCAGTTCTTC. It encodes CASSAYGSGAYNEQFF. Full variable domain (rest looked up from reference TRBV2 and TRBJ2-1): EPEVTQTPSHQVTQMGQEVILRCVPISNHLYFYWYRQILGQKVEFLVSFYNNEISEKSEIFDDQFSVERPDGSNFTLKIRSTKLEDSAMYFCASSAYGSGAYNEQFFGPGTRLTVL.